This entry concerns a single TCR beta chain. The data were taken from a study of blood T cell repertoires in COVID-19. Study-level background: Samples of COVID-19 (acute and convalescent) were obtained from the United States, Italy and Spain. From T cells, B-cell-depleted T cells, or PBMCs came the material, which was cDNA or gDNA.

In the source study's methods: Reference gene primer amplification gave estimated nucleated cell counts. The protocol was immunoSEQ multiplex PCR, while the TCRdb copy is restricted to in-frame clones and leaves out a portion. V, J and clone size are those of that table, while D and trimming were read from the DNA. This table holds nearly 250,000 clones, about 80% found once. The sequenced sample consisted of peripheral blood. This clonotype was sampled from a woman of 80 years or more with acute or convalescent COVID-19.

CDR3 sequence (DNA): TGTGCCAGCAGCTTCGACAGCTCCTACGAGCAGTACTTC. This gives the protein CASSFDSSYEQYF. The chain joins TRBV11-3 to TRBJ2-7, with D possibly TRBD1 on 5 matching bases. The CDR3 contains 13 residues. Germline V gives CDR1 SGHNT, CDR2 YENEEA. Trimming left V 3 bases short and J 0 bases short, with 6 bases between.